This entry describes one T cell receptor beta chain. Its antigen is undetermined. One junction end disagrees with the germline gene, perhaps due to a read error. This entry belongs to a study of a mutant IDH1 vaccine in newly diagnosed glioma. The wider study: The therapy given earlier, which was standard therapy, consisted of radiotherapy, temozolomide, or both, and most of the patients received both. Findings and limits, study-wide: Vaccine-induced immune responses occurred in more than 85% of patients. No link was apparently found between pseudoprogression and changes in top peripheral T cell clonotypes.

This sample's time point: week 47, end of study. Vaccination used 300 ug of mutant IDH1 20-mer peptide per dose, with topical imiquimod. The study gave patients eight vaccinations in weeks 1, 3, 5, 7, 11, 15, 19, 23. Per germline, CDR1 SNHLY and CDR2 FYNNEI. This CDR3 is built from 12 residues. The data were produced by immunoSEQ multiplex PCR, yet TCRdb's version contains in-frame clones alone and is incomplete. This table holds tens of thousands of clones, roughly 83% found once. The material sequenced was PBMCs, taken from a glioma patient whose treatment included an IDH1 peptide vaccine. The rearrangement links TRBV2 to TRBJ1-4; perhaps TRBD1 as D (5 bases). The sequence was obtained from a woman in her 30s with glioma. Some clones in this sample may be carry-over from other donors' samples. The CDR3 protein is CASSEWGEGLSF. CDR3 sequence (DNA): TGTGCCAGCAGTGAATGGGGGGAGGGCCTCTCCTTT.